These 20 T cell receptor beta chains were sequenced from one sample in a study of radiotherapy plus CTLA-4 blockade in lung cancer (dated by TCRdb to 2017 to 2018). The library was produced with the immunoSEQ multiplex PCR assay. Sourced from immuneACCESS, this table was stored by TCRdb with only in-frame sequences that have V and J called. A share of the clones is absent; for the studies checked, an unresolved V gene accounts for under half, and the remainder has no known explanation. In all, the sample holds over 50,000 clones, and 65% to 80% of those were seen once. The ten largest clones add up to approximately 15% of the sample. Sequencing was performed on peripheral blood, taken from a patient treated with radiotherapy plus ipilimumab. The receptors were gathered from a human donor with non-small cell lung cancer who had a complete response to radiotherapy plus ipilimumab.

The V and J genes are TRBV4-1 and TRBJ1-2; 7 bases fit TRBD1. V was clipped by 1 base and J by 4 bases; unmatched bases: 9. The V gene's germline CDR1 is MGHRA and CDR2 YSYEKL. CDR3 size: 16 residues. The DNA of the CDR3 is TGCGCCAGCAGCCAAGGGTCAGACAGGGTGGCCTATGGCTACACCTTC. Protein sequence: CASSQGSDRVAYGYTF.

There are a few counts of this clone. The chain couples TRBV4-3 to TRBJ2-3; the D gene is possibly TRBD1 (6 bases). The V end lost 1 base, the J end lost 3 bases, and 17 bases lay between the germline ends. This CDR3 has 17 amino acids. Germline V gene lookup returns CDR1 LGHNA and CDR2 YSLEER. The CDR3: CASSQGSGERPTDTQYF. In nucleotides, the CDR3 is TGCGCCAGCAGCCAAGGGTCAGGGGAGCGCCCAACAGATACGCAGTATTTT.

The chain links TRBV5-1 to TRBJ2-6; D is unclear. Trimming shortened V by 4 bases and J by 2 bases, and 7 bases separated the two germline ends. Per the germline V gene, CDR1 is SGHRS and CDR2 is YFSETQ. CDR3 length: 14 amino acids. CDR3 loop: CASSIVPGANVLTF. The DNA of the CDR3 is TGCGCCAGCAGCATCGTCCCTGGGGCCAACGTCCTGACTTTC.

The chain is built from TRBV2 and TRBJ1-5; maybe TRBD1 (6 bases). Trimming removed 2 bases at V and 8 bases at J, with 13 bases between. From germline, CDR1 is SNHLY and CDR2 FYNNEI. This CDR3 is built from 14 residues. The CDR3 sequence: CASSEQGSLEPQHF. Here the CDR3 DNA reads TGTGCCAGCAGTGAACAGGGGAGCTTAGAGCCCCAGCATTTT.

V gene TRBV5-1 combines with J gene TRBJ2-2, with 9 bases matching TRBD1. The CDR3 is 15 residues long. The germline gives CDR1 SGHRS, CDR2 YFSETQ. The V gene end was trimmed by 7 bases and the J gene end by 4 bases; junction bases not matched to a gene: 8. The CDR3 region has the DNA TGCGCCAGCTGGGCCGGGACAGGGCCCACCGGGGAGCTGTTTTTT. This sequence encodes CASWAGTGPTGELFF.

The DNA of the CDR3 is TGCAGCGTTGGGGGGGACAGGGATGAAAAACTGTTTTTT. This codes for CSVGGDRDEKLFF. The chain has TRBV29-1 and TRBJ1-4, with 9 positions matching TRBD1. The CDR3 contains 13 residues. V lost 4 bases to trimming and J lost 6 bases; unmatched junction nucleotides: 3. The germline V gene encodes CDR1 SQVTM and CDR2 ANQGSEA.

This chain links TRBV15 with TRBJ2-1; tentatively, D is TRBD1 (6 bases). Between the trimmed V and J ends, which lost 3 bases and 5 bases, there was a span of 11 bases. Germline V gives CDR1 LNHNV, CDR2 YYDKDF (reference sequence). This CDR3 region has 14 residues. The CDR3 DNA follows: TGTGCCACCAGCAGTTATGGACAGCACAATGAGCAGTTCTTC. Its translation is CATSSYGQHNEQFF.

This rearrangement joins TRBV30 to TRBJ2-7, with D perhaps TRBD2 (6 bases). The CDR3 is made up of 14 amino acids. Germline CDR1 is GTSNPN and CDR2 is SVGIG (reference sequence). V shed 2 bases and J shed 1 base, with 12 bases lying between them. CDR3 sequence: CAWSSVAGSYEQYF. The CDR3 DNA sequence: TGTGCCTGGAGTTCGGTCGCGGGGTCCTACGAGCAGTACTTC.

As for this clone: Distinct nucleotide sequences in the sample also encode this CDR3. CDR3 in amino acids: CASSADSSGNTIYF. Written as DNA, the CDR3 is TGTGCCAGCAGCGCCGACAGTTCTGGAAACACCATATATTTT. The V call is TRBV9, the J call TRBJ1-3; the D gene is possibly TRBD1 (5 bases). The CDR3 covers 14 residues. The V gene's germline CDR1 is SGDLS and CDR2 YYNGEE. V was clipped by 3 bases and J by 1 base, with 8 bases between them.

CDR3 loop: CASSPLLKRGTYEQYF. The CDR3 nucleotides are TGCGCCAGCAGCCCTCTCCTGAAGCGGGGGACCTACGAGCAGTACTTC. The chain carries TRBV4-1 and TRBJ2-7, with TRBD2 identical over 8 bases. The CDR3 extends over 16 amino acids. The trim removed 4 bases at V and 2 bases at J, leaving 10 bases unmatched. Germline CDR1 reads MGHRA; CDR2 reads YSYEKL.

In its sample, this clone was seen a few times. V and J are TRBV11-3 and TRBJ1-2; D remains unclear. V shed 0 bases and J shed 1 base, with 6 bases lying between them. Germline lookup yields CDR1 SGHNT and CDR2 YENEEA. There are 14 residues in the CDR3. CDR3 sequence reads: CASSLDTSNYGYTF. CDR3 bases: TGTGCCAGCAGCTTAGATACGAGTAACTATGGCTACACCTTC.

The chain is built from TRBV19 and TRBJ2-3; 9 bases map to TRBD1. The trim removed 6 bases at V and 0 bases at J, leaving 7 bases unmatched. CDR1 and CDR2 (germline): LNHDA, SQIVND (reference sequence). The CDR3 length is 16 residues. The CDR3, as DNA: TGTGCCAGTAGCTCCCCCGGGACAGGGAGCACAGATACGCAGTATTTT. Protein: CASSSPGTGSTDTQYF.

Only one count was recorded for this clone. J is TRBJ2-1 and V is TRBV7-9, with D maybe TRBD2 (7 bases). The V gene's germline CDR1 is SEHNR and CDR2 FQNEAQ (reference sequence). The CDR3 consists of 14 residues. V was clipped by 1 base and J by 9 bases, with 13 bases between them. CDR3 sequence (DNA): TGTGCCAGCAGCTTAGGAGGGGGGGCCTTTGAGCAGTTCTTC. The encoded protein is CASSLGGGAFEQFF.

This sequence joins TRBV2 and TRBJ1-6, with a tentative D call TRBD1 (5 bases). The V end lost 3 bases, the J end lost 9 bases, and 21 bases lay between the germline ends. The CDR3 is 17 residues long. CDR1 is SNHLY and CDR2 is FYNNEI in the germline V gene. CDR3 nucleotides: TGTGCCAGCAGTGATTTGACGGGACTTTTAAGGAGTTCACCCCTCCACTTT. As protein: CASSDLTGLLRSSPLHF.

J is TRBJ1-6 and V is TRBV5-1; possibly TRBD1 for D (5 bases). Trimming pared 4 bases from V and 3 bases from J, leaving 14 bases between. This CDR3 comprises 16 residues. The germline V gene has CDR1 SGHRS and CDR2 YFSETQ. CDR3 nucleotide sequence: TGCGCCAGCAGCCTGGGGCAGAACGACTATAATTCACCCCTCCACTTT. Its translation is CASSLGQNDYNSPLHF.

The chain uses TRBV18 and TRBJ2-7, with 7 bases that match TRBD2. This CDR3 is built from 15 residues. Germline lookup yields CDR1 KGHSH and CDR2 LQKENI. Germline trimming cut 4 bases from V and 3 bases from J; bases unmatched to any gene: 9. The CDR3 reads CASSREGTERYEQYV. In DNA, the CDR3 is TGTGCCAGCTCACGGGAGGGGACTGAACGCTACGAGCAGTACGTC.

CDR3 sequence: CASSLDVGQGLFNEQFF. The CDR3 DNA reads as TGTGCCAGCAGCTTAGATGTCGGGCAGGGTCTGTTCAATGAGCAGTTCTTC. The chain is built from TRBV11-3 and TRBJ2-1, with D perhaps matching TRBD1 (5 bases). The CDR3 extends over 17 amino acids. In germline, CDR1 is SGHNT, CDR2 YENEEA. V was cut by 0 bases and J by 6 bases, with 18 bases left in between.

The chain combines TRBV7-8 with TRBJ1-2; 9 nucleotides align to TRBD1. The CDR3 runs to 15 residues. The germline V gene has CDR1 SGHVS and CDR2 FQNEAQ. After removal of 3 bases from V and 4 bases from J, the junction contained 6 bases not matched to a gene. In DNA form, the CDR3 reads TGTGCCAGCAGCTTGAGGACAGGGGACCTCTATGGCTACACCTTC. It specifies CASSLRTGDLYGYTF.

This rearrangement joins TRBV7-2 to TRBJ1-1, with D perhaps matching TRBD1 (6 bases). The CDR3 contains 15 residues. Trimming took 1 base from V and 1 from J, leaving 10 bases between them. Germline lookup yields CDR1 SGHTA and CDR2 FQGNSA. DNA for the CDR3: TGTGCCAGCAGCTTAGGTGGGGGGGCGAACACTGAAGCTTTCTTT. It encodes CASSLGGGANTEAFF.

The rearrangement joins TRBV9 to TRBJ1-1; possible D gene TRBD1, 6 bases. Looked up from germline, CDR1 is SGDLS and CDR2 is YYNGEE. The ends were cut back, 4 bases at V and 4 bases at J, with 17 bases in the middle. The CDR3 has 15 residues. The DNA of the CDR3 is TGTGCCAGCAGCCCCACAGGGTTTGTAGGCACTGAAGCTTTCTTT. Residues: CASSPTGFVGTEAFF.